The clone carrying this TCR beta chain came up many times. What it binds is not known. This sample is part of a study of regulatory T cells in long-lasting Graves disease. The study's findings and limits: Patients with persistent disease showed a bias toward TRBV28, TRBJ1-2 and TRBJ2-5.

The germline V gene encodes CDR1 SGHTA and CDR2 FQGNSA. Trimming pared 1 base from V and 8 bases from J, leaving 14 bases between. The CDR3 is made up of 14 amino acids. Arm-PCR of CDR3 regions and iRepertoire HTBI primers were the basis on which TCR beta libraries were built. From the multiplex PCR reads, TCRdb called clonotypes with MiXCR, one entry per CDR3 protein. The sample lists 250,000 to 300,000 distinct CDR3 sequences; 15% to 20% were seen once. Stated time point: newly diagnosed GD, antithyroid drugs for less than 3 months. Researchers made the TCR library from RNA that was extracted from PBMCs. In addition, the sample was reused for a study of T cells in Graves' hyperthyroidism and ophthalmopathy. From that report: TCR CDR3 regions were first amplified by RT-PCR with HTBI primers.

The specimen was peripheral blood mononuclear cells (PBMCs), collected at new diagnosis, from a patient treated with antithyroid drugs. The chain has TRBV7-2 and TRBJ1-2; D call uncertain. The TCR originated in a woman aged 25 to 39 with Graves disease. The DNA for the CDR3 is TGTGCCAGCAGCTTAGGGGCAGTCGCCGACGGCTACACCTTC. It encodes CASSLGAVADGYTF.